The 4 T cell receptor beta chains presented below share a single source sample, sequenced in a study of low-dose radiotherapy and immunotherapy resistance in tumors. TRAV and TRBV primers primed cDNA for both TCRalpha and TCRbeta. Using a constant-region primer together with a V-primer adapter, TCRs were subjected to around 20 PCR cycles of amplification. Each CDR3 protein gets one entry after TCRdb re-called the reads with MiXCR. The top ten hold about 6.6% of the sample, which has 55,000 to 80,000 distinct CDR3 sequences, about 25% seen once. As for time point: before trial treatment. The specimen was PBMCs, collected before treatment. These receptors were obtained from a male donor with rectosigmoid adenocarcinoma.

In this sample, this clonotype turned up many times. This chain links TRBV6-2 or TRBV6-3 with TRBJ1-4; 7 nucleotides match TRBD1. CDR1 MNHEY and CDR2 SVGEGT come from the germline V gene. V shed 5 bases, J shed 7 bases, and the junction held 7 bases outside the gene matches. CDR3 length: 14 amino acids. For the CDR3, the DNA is TGTGCCAGCAGTGGACAGGTTTCTGTTGAAAAACTGTTTTTT. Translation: CASSGQVSVEKLFF.

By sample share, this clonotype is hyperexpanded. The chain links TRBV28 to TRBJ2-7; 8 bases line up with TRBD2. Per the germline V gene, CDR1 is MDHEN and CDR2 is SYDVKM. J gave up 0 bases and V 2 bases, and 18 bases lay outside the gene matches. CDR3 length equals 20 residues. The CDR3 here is CASSLLPARVAGTTSYEQYF. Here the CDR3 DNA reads TGTGCCAGCAGTTTACTGCCGGCCAGGGTAGCGGGAACTACCTCCTACGAGCAGTACTTC. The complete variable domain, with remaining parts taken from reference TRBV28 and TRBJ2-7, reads DVKVTQSSRYLVKRTGEKVFLECVQDMDHENMFWYRQDPGLGLRLIYFSYDVKMKEKGDIPEGYSVSREKKERFSLILESASTNQTSMYLCASSLLPARVAGTTSYEQYFGPGTRLTVT.

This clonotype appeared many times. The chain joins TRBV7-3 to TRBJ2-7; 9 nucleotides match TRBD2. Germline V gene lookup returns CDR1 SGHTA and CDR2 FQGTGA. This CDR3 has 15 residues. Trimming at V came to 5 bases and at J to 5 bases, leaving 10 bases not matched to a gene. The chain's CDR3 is CASSRGEASGDEQYF. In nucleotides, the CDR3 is TGTGCCAGCAGCAGAGGGGAGGCTAGCGGGGACGAGCAGTACTTC.

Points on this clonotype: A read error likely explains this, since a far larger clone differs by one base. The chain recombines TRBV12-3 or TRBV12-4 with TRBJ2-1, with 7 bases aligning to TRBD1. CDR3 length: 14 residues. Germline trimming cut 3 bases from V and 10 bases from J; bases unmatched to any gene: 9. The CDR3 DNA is TGTGCCAGCAGTTTGGGGACAGCTTTTTACGAGCAGTTCTTC. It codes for CASSLGTAFYEQFF.